This T cell receptor (beta chain) emerged from a study of T-cell reconstitution after alpha-beta-depleted transplantation in children. Overall study findings and caveats: Certain patients had high TCRbeta diversity at day 60, and it came from recipient T cells and thymic progenitors that survived.

This clonotype was detected a few times. Its target is unknown. Germline CDR1 SGHRS, CDR2 YFSETQ. V lost 4 bases to trimming and J lost 2 bases; unmatched junction nucleotides: 5. The CDR3 runs 15 residues. Molecular barcoding with unique molecular identifiers was used for the TCRbeta library. TCRdb fed the PCR reads into MiXCR, producing one record per CDR3 protein. The sample contains approximately 500,000 distinct CDR3 sequences, about 11% of which appear only once. V is TRBV5-1 and J is TRBJ2-1, with 8 bases matching TRBD2. The receptor's source is a child aged 2 to 10 with inherited bone marrow failure, due to receive a stem cell transplant. Sequenced material: PBMCs, taken before TCRalphabeta/CD19-depleted stem cell transplant. CDR3 sequence reads: CASSQTSGPYNEQFF. The CDR3 nucleotides read TGCGCCAGCAGCCAAACTAGCGGTCCCTACAATGAGCAGTTCTTC.